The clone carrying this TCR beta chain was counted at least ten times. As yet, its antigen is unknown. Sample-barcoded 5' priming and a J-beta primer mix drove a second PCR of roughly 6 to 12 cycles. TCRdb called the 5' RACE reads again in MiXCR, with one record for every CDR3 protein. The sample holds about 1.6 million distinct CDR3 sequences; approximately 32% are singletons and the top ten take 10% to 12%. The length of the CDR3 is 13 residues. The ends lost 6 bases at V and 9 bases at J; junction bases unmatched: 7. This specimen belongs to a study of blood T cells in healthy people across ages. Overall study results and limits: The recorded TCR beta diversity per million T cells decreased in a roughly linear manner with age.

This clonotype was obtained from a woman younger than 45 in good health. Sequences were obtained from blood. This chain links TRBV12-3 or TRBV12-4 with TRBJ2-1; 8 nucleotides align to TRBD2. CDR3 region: CASRGLGQGEQFF. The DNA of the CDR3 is TGTGCCAGCAGGGGACTAGGTCAGGGTGAGCAGTTCTTC.